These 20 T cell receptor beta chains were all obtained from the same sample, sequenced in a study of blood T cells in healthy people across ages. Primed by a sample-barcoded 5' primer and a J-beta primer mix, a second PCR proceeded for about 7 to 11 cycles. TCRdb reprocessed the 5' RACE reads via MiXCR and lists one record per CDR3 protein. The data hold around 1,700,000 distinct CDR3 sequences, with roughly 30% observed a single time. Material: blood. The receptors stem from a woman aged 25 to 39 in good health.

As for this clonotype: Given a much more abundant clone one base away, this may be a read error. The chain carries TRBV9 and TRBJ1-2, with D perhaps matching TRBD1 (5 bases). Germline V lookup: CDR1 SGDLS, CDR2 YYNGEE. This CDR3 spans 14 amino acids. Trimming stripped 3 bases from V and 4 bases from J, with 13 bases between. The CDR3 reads CASSASHGTYGYTF. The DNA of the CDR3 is TGTGCCAGCAGCGCCTCTCATGGGACCTATGGCTACACCTTC.

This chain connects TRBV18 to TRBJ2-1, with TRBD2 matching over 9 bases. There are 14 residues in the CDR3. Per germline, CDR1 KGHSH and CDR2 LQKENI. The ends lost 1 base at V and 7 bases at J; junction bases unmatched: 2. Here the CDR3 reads CASSPQRGDNEQFF. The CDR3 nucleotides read TGTGCCAGCTCACCACAGCGGGGGGATAATGAGCAGTTCTTC.

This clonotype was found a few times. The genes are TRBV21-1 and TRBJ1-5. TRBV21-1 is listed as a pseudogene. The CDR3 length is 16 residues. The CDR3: CASSKVEVGSNQPQHF. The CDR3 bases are TGTGCCAGCAGCAAAGTGGAGGTGGGAAGCAATCAGCCCCAGCATTTT.

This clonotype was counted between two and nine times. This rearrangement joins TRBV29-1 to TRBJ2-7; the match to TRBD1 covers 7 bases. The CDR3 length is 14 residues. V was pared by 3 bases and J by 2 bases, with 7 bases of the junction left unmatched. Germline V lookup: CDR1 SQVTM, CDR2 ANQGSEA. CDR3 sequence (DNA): TGCAGCGTTGAGCGGACAGGTGGGCCCTACGAGCAGTACTTC. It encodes CSVERTGGPYEQYF.

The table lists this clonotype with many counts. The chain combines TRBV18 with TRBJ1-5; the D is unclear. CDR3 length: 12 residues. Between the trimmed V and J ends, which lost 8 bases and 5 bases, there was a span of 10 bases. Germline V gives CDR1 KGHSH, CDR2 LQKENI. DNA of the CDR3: TGTGCCAGCAGCCCTCCTGATCAGCCCCAGCATTTT. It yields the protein CASSPPDQPQHF.

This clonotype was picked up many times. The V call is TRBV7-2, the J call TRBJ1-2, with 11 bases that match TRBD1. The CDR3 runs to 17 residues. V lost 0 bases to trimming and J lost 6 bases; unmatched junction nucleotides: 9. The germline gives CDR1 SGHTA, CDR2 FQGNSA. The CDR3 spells CASSLAPDRGPYDGYTF. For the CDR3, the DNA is TGTGCCAGCAGCTTAGCGCCGGACAGGGGGCCGTACGATGGCTACACCTTC.

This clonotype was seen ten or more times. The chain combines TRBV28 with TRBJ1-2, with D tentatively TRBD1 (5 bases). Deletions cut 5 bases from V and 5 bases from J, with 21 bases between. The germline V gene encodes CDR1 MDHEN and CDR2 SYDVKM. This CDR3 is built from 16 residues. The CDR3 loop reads CASSPTRGTGMYGYTF. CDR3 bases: TGTGCCAGCAGTCCGACCCGGGGCACGGGGATGTATGGCTACACCTTC.

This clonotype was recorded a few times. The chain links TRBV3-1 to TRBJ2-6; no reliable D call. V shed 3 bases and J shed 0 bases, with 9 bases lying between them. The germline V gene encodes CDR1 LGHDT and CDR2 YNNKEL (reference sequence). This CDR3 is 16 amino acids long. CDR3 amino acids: CASSHQRASGANVLTF. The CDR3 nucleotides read TGTGCCAGCAGCCATCAAAGGGCCTCTGGGGCCAACGTCCTGACTTTC.

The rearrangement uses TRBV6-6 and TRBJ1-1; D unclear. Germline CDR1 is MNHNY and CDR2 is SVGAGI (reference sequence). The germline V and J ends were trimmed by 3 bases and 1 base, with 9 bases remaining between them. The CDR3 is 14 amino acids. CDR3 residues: CASSYGRQNTEAFF. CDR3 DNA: TGTGCCAGCAGTTATGGGAGACAGAACACTGAAGCTTTCTTT.

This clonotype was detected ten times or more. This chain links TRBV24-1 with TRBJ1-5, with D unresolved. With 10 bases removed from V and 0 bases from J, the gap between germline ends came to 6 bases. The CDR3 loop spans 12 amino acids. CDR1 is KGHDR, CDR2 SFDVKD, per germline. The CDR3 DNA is TGTGCCACGCAGAGTAGCAATCAGCCCCAGCATTTT. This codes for CATQSSNQPQHF.

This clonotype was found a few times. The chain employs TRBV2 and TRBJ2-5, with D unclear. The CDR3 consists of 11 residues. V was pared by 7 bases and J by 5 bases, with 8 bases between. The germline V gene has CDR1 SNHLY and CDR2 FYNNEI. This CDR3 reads CASTTWETQYF. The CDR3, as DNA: TGTGCCAGCACTACCTGGGAGACCCAGTACTTC.

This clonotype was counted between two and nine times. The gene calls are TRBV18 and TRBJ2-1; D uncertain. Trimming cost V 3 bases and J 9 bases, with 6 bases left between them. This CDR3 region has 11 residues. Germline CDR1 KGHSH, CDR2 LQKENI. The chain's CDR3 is CASSPESEQFF. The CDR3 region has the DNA TGTGCCAGCTCACCCGAAAGTGAGCAGTTCTTC.

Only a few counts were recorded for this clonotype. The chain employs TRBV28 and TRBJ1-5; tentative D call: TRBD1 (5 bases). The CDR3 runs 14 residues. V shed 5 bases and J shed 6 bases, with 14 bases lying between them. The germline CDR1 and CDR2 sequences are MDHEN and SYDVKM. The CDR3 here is CASSPQQVRQPQHF. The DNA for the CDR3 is TGTGCCAGCAGTCCGCAACAGGTTCGTCAGCCCCAGCATTTT.

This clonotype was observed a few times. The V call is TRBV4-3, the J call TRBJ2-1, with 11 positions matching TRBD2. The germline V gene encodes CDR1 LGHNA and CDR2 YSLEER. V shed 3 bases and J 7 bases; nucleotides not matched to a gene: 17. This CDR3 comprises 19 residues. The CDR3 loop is CASSHLRGKLAGVVNEQFF. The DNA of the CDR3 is TGCGCCAGCAGCCACCTCCGAGGAAAACTAGCGGGAGTGGTGAATGAGCAGTTCTTC.

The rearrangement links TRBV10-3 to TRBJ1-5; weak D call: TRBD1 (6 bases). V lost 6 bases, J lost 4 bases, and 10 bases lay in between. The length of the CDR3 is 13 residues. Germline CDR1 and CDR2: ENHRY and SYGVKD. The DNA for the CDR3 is TGTGCCATCAGCCGGGACATTAATCAGCCCCAGCATTTT. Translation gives CAISRDINQPQHF.

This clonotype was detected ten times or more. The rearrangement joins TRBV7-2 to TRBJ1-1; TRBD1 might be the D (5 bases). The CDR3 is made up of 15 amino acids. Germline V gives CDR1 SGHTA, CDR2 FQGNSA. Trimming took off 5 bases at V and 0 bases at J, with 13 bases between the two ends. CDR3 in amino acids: CASSPTTVMNTEAFF. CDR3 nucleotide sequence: TGTGCCAGCAGCCCCACGACAGTCATGAACACTGAAGCTTTCTTT.

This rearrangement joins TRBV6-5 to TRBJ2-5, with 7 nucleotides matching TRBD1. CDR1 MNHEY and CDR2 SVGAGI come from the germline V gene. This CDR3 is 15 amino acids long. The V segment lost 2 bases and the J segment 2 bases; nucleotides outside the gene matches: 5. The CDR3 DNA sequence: TGTGCCAGCAGTTACCTGACAGGGCGACAAGAGACCCAGTACTTC. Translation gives CASSYLTGRQETQYF.

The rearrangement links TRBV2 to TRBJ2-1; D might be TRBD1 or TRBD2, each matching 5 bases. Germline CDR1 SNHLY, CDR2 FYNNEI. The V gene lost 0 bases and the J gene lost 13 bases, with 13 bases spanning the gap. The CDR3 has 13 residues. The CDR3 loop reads CASSEAQRGPQFF. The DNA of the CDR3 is TGTGCCAGCAGTGAAGCGCAACGGGGCCCCCAGTTCTTC. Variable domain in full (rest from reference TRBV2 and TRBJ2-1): EPEVTQTPSHQVTQMGQEVILRCVPISNHLYFYWYRQILGQKVEFLVSFYNNEISEKSEIFDDQFSVERPDGSNFTLKIRSTKLEDSAMYFCASSEAQRGPQFFGPGTRLTVL.

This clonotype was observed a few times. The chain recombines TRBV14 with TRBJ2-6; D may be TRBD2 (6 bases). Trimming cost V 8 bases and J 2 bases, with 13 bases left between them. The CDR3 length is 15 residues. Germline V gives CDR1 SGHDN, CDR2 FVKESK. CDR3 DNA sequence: TGTGCCAGCGGGAGGCTGAGGGCTGGGGCCAACGTCCTGACTTTC. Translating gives CASGRLRAGANVLTF.

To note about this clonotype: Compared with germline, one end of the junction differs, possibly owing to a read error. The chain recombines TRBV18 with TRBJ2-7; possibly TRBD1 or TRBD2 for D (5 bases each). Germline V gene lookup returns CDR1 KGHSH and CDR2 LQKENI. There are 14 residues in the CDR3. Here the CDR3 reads CASSPGTSSYELYF. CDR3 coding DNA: TGTGCCAGCTCACCAGGGACGTCCTCCTACGAGCTGTACTTC.